This paragraph reports one T cell receptor (beta chain). Its antigen is not yet known. There are no base qualities to consult, and no much larger clone falls within one base. Using the deep immunoSEQ assay, multiplex PCR amplified TCR CDR3 regions from genomic DNA. Extracted genomic DNA from each cell subset was spread evenly across all wells of several immunoSEQ 96-well plates, with each plate serving as a replicate. For sorted subsets, around 200 ng genomic DNA, equal to tens of thousands of T cell genomes, was loaded into each replicate PCR. The purified libraries were quantified using a Qubit 3.0 fluorometer, sized with a Bioanalyzer 2100, and then quantified again using the KAPA Library Quantification kit. Every immunoSEQ 96-well plate was sequenced on a separate single-read 150-cycle Illumina NextSeq 550 flow cell. Per the source publication's procedure: The immunoSEQ output contained only junctional sequences without quality scores, so filtering could not match that applied to full-length reads. Sequences were annotated with PyIR, a Python wrapper for IgBLAST v1.9, and V/J genes and CDR3 were assigned using IMGT germline references. Reads were removed for weak V/J assignments (E-value above 1e-6), missing CDR3, stop codons, out-of-frame junctions, or ambiguous translated residues. V3J clonotypes were defined as sequences sharing the same inferred V gene, J gene, and CDR3 amino acid sequence. To compute the percentage overlap between repertoires, the number of shared unique clonotypes was divided by the size of the smaller repertoire. Three approaches were used to assess repertoire richness: RTK rarefaction, the Chao1 estimator, and Recon v2.1 estimates of unobserved clonotypes. OLGA was used to compute generation probabilities for all TCRbeta clonotypes that the gDNA method yielded from four donors. This is the immuneACCESS table as TCRdb keeps it, with only in-frame sequences that have V and J called. A part of the clones is gone; compared with another copy, unresolved V genes explain less than half, and the rest is unexplained. V and J calls and clone size are as listed in that table; D and trimming were resolved from the DNA. The sample has millions of clones on record, around 90% of them singletons. Clones ranked in the top ten supply roughly 0.13% of the sample.

The data stem from a study of shared clonotypes between healthy human individuals (dated by TCRdb to the early 2020s). General notes on the study: Three men and a couple of women, aged 18 to 49 years, made up the cohort. For each donor, CD4 naive and CD4 memory were each given three plates, CD8 naive was given two plates, and CD8 memory was given one plate. To estimate repertoire size and how much clonotype sharing occurs between individuals, the study deeply sequenced the blood TCR repertoires of about five healthy adults. Each donor's leukapheresis produced roughly between roughly 0.85 and 9 billion PBMCs. To increase sequencing depth and limit assay-specific biases, different laboratories used diverse techniques to prepare libraries and sequence TCR repertoires.

The donors were healthy, HIV-negative adults with no recently reported acute infections or vaccinations. Only Caucasian adults living in Nashville, Tennessee, USA were represented among the donors. CD4+ T cells were enriched through magnetic negative selection, after which naive cells were positively selected on CD45RA and the remaining negative fraction served as the memory subset. After blood collection by leukapheresis, PBMCs were isolated using Ficoll-Histopaque density gradient centrifugation and then cryopreserved in the vapor phase of liquid nitrogen. Analytical flow cytometry was used to check the purity and quantity of each magnetically sorted T cell population. Genomic DNA was isolated from each sorted fraction and quantified by UV absorbance on a Nanodrop 2000c. Paper-wide results and their limitations: Higher generation probabilities were observed for clonotypes shared by all four sorted-subset donors than for non-shared clonotypes. Larger estimated clonotype richness was generally found for naive subsets than for memory subsets. Only blood was sampled, and tissue TCR repertoires likely differ from those in blood. The small number of donors limited the genetic and exposure-history diversity represented. When a handful of donors were compared, the shared fraction of clonotypes was about 5.5% for naive CD4, about 4% for naive CD8, 2.3% for memory CD4, and roughly 0.43% for memory CD8. Pairwise subsampling indicated that sequencing depth was expected to affect the degree of clonotype sharing among donors. Even with the large sequencing depth, rarefaction of the sorted-subset datasets indicated that sequencing was incomplete.

CDR1 MNHEY and CDR2 SMNVEV were looked up in the germline V gene (reference sequence). Trimming at the junction amounts to 3 bases on V and 5 bases on J, and the germline ends lie 8 bases apart. The CDR3 numbers 13 residues from cysteine through phenylalanine. The DNA shown is the 39-base CDR3, in frame from base 1. Sequenced: naive CD4+ T cells sorted from blood. This specimen's cell subset or site label, interpreted: CD45RA+ positively selected. The rearrangement joined TRBV27 to TRBJ1-5; TRBD1 is perhaps the D gene, given 5 matching bases. The origin of this receptor is a man between 18 and 35 years old in good health. This receptor carries the CDR3 CASSLVGDQPQHF. The nucleotide sequence is given as TGTGCCAGCAGTTTGGTGGGGGATCAGCCCCAGCATTTT.